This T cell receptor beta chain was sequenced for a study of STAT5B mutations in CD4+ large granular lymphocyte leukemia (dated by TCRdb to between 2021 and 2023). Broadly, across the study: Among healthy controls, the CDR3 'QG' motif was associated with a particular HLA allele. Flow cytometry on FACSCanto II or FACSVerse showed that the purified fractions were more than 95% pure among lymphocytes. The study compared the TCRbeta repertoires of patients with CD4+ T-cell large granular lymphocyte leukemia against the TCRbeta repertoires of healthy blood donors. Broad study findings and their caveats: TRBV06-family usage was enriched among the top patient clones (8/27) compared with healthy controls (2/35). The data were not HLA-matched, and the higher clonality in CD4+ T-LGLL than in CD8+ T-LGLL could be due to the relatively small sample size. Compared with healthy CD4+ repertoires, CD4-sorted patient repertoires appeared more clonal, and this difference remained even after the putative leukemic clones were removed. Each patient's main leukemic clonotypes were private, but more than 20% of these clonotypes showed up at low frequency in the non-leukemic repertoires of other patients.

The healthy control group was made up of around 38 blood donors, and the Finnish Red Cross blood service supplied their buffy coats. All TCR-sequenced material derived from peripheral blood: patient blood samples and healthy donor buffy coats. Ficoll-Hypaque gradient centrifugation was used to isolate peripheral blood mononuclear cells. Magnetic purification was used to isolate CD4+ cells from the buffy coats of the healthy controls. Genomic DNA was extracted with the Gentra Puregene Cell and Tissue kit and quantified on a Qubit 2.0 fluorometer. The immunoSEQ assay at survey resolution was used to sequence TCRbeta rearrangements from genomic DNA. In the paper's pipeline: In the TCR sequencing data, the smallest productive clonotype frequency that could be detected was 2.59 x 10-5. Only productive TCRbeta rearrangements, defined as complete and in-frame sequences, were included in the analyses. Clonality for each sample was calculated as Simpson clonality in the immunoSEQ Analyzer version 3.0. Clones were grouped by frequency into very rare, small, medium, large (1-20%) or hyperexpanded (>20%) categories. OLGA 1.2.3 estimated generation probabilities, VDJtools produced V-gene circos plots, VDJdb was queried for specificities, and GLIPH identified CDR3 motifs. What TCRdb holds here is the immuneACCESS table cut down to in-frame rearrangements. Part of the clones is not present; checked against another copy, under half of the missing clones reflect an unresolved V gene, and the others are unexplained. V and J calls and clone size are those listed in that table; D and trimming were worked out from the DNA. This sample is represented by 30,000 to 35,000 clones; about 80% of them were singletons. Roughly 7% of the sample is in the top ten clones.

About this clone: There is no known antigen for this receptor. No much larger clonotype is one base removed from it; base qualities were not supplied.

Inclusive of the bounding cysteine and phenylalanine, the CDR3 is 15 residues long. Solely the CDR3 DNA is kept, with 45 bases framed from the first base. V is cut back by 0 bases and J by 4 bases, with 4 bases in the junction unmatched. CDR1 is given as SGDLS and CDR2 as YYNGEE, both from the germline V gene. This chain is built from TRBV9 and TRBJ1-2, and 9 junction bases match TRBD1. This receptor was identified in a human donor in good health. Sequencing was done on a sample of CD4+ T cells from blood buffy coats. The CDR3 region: CASSVEGTGPYGYTF. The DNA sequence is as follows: TGTGCCAGCAGCGTAGAAGGGACAGGGCCCTATGGCTACACCTTC.